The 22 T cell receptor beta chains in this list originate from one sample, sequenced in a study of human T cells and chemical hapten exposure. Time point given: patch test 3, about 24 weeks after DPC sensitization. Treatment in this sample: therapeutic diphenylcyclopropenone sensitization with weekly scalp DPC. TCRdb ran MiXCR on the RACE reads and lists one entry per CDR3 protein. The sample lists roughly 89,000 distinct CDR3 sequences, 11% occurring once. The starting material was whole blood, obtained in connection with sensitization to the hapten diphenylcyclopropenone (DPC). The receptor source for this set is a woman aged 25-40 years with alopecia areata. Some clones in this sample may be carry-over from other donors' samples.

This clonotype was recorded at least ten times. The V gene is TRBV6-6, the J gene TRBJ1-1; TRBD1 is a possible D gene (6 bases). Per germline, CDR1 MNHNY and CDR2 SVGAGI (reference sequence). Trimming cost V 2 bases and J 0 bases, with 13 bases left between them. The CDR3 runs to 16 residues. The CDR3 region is CASSYGRGDLNTEAFF. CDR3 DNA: TGTGCCAGCAGTTACGGGAGGGGGGACTTGAACACTGAAGCTTTCTTT.

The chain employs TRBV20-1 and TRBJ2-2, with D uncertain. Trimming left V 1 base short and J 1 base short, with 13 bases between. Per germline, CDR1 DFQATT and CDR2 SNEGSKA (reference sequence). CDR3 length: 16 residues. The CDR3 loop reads CSARGLTDLNTGELFF. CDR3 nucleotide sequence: TGCAGTGCTAGAGGTCTGACGGATCTGAACACCGGGGAGCTGTTTTTT.

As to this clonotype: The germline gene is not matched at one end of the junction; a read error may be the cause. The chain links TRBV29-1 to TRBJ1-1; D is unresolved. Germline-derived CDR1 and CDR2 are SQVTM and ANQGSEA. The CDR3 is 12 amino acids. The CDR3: CSVEAGNSEAFF. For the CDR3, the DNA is TGCAGCGTTGAAGCGGGGAACTCTGAAGCTTTCTTT.

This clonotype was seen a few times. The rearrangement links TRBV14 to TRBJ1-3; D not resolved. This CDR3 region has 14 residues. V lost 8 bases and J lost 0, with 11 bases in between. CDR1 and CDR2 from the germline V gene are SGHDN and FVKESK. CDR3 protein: CASGGSNSGNTIYF. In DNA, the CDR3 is TGTGCCAGCGGTGGGAGTAACTCTGGAAACACCATATATTTT.

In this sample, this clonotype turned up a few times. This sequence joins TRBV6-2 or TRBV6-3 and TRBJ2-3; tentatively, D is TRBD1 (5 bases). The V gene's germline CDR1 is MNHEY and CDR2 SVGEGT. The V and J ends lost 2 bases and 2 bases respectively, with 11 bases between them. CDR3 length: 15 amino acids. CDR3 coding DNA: TGTGCCAGCAGTTACGCCGGACACAACACAGATACGCAGTATTTT. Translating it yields CASSYAGHNTDTQYF.

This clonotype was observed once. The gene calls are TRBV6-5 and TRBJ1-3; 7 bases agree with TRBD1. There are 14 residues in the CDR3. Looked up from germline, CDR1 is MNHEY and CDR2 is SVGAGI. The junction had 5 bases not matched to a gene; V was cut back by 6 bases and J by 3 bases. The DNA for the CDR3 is TGTGCCAGCAGCAGACAGGGTTATGGAAACACCATATATTTT. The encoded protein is CASSRQGYGNTIYF.

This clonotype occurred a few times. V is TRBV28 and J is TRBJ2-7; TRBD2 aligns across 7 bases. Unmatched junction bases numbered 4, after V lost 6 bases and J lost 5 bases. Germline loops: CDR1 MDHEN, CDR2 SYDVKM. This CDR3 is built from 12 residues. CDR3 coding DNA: TGTGCCAGCAGCGGGGGGAGGCACGAGCAGTACTTC. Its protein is CASSGGRHEQYF. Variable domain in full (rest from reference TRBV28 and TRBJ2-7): DVKVTQSSRYLVKRTGEKVFLECVQDMDHENMFWYRQDPGLGLRLIYFSYDVKMKEKGDIPEGYSVSREKKERFSLILESASTNQTSMYLCASSGGRHEQYFGPGTRLTVT.

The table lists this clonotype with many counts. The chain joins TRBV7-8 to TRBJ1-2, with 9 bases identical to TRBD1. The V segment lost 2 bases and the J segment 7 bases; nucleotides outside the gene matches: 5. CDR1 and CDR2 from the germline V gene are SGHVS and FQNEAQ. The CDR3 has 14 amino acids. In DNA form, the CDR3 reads TGTGCCAGCAGCTTATTTGGACAGGGGTTTGGCTACACCTTC. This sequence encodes CASSLFGQGFGYTF. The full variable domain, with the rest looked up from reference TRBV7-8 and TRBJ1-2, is GAGVSQSPRYKVAKRGQDVALRCDPISGHVSLFWYQQALGQGPEFLTYFQNEAQLDKSGLPSDRFFAERPEGSVSTLKIQRTQQEDSAVYLCASSLFGQGFGYTFGSGTRLTVV.

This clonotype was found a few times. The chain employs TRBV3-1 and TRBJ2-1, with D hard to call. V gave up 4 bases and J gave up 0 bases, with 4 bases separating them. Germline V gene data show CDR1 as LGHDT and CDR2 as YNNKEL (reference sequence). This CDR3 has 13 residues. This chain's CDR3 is CASSRFSYNEQFF. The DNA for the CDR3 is TGTGCCAGCAGCCGGTTCTCCTACAATGAGCAGTTCTTC.

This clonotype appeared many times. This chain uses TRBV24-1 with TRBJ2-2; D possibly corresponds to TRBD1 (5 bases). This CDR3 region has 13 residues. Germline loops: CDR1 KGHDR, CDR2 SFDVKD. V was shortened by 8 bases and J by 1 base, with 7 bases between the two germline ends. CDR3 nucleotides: TGTGCCACCAAGGGGCAGAACACCGGGGAGCTGTTTTTT. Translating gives CATKGQNTGELFF.

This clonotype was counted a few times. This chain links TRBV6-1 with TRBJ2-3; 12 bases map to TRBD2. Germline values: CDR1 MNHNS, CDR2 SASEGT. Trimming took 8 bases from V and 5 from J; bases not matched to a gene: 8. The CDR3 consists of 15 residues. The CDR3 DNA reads TGTGCCAGCGGGCGACTAGCGGGAGAAGGAGATACGCAGTATTTT. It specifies CASGRLAGEGDTQYF.

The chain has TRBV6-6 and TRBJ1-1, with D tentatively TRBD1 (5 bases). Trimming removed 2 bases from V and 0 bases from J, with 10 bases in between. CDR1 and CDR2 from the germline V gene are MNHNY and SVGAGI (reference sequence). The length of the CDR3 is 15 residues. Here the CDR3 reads CASSYQQGLNTEAFF. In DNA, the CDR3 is TGTGCCAGCAGTTACCAGCAGGGCCTGAACACTGAAGCTTTCTTT.

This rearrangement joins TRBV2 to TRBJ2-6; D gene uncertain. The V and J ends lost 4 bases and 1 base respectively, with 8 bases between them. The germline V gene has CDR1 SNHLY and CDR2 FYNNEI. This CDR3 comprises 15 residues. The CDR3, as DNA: TGTGCCAGCAGTGTAAAAGGTTCTGGGGCCAACGTCCTGACTTTC. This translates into CASSVKGSGANVLTF. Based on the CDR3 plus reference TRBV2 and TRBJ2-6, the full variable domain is EPEVTQTPSHQVTQMGQEVILRCVPISNHLYFYWYRQILGQKVEFLVSFYNNEISEKSEIFDDQFSVERPDGSNFTLKIRSTKLEDSAMYFCASSVKGSGANVLTFGAGSRLTVL.

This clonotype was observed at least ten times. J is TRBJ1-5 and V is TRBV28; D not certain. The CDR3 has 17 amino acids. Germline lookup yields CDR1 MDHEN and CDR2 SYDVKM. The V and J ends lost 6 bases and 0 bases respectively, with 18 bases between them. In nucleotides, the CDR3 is TGTGCCAGCAGGGGGAGAACACGCGCCTATAGCAATCAGCCCCAGCATTTT. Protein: CASRGRTRAYSNQPQHF.

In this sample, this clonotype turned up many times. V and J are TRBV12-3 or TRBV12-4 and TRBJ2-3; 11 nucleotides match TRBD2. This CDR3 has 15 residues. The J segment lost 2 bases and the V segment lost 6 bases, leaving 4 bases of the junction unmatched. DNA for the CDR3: TGTGCCAGCAGCAGTAGCGGGGGGGCCACAGATACGCAGTATTTT. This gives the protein CASSSSGGATDTQYF.

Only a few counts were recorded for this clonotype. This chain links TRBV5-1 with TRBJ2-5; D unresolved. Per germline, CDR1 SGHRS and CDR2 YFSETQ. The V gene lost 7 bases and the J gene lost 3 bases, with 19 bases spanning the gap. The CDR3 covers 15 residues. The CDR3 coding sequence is TGCGCCAGCCAACGGGTAGCAGGACCTAAAGAGACCCAGTACTTC. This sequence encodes CASQRVAGPKETQYF.

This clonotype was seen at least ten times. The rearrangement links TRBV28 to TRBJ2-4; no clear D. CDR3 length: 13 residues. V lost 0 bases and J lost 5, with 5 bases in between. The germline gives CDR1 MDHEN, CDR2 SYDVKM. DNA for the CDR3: TGTGCCAGCAGTTTATGGCAGGAAAACATTCAGTACTTC. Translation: CASSLWQENIQYF.

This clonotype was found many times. The CDR3 loop is CASIHPGQGAYEQYF. The CDR3 coding sequence is TGTGCCAGCATCCACCCGGGACAGGGGGCTTACGAGCAGTACTTC. This chain connects TRBV28 to TRBJ2-7; 12 bases match TRBD1. Germline V lookup: CDR1 MDHEN, CDR2 SYDVKM. CDR3 size: 15 residues. With V trimmed by 7 bases and J by 4 bases, 8 bases remained unmatched.

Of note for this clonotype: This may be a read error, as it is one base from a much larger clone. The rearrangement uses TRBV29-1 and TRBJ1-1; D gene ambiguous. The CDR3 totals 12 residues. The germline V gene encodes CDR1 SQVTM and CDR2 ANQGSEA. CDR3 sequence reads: CSADGTNTEAFF. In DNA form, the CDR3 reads TGCAGTGCCGACGGCACGAACACTGAAGCTTTCTTT.

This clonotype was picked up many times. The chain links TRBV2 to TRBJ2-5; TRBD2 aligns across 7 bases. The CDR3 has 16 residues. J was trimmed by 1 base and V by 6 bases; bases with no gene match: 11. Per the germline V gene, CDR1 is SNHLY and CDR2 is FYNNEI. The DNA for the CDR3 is TGTGCCAGCAGCTACGCGGGAAGCGGGGCCCAAGAGACCCAGTACTTC. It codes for CASSYAGSGAQETQYF.

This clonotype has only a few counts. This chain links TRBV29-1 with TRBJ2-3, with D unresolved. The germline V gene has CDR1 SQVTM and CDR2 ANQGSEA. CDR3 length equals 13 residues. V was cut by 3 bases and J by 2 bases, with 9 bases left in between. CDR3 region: CSVELLNTDTQYF. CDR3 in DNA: TGCAGCGTTGAGTTGCTAAACACAGATACGCAGTATTTT.

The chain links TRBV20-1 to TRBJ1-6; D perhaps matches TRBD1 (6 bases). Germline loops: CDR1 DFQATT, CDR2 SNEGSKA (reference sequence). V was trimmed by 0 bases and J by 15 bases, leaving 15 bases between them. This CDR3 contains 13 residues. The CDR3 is CSARDSWGAHLHF. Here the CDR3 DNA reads TGCAGTGCTAGAGATTCTTGGGGGGCCCACCTCCACTTT.